These 24 T cell receptor beta chains originate from one sample sequenced in a study of blood T cells in healthy people across ages. Primers used in a second PCR of about 6 to 11 cycles were a sample-barcoded 5' primer and a J-beta primer mix. TCRdb recomputed calls from the 5' RACE reads with MiXCR, one row per CDR3 protein. The table lists 890,000 or so distinct CDR3 sequences, approximately 67% of them singletons. Specimen: blood. The source is a man aged 25 to 45 in good health.

The chain carries TRBV13 and TRBJ2-5, with 9 bases matching TRBD1. This CDR3 has 17 amino acids. Germline CDR1 PRHDT, CDR2 FYEKMQ (reference sequence). The V and J ends lost 2 bases and 1 base, in that order; junction bases with no gene match: 8. This CDR3 is CASSLSGTGLIQETQYF. The CDR3, as DNA: TGTGCCAGCAGCTTATCGGGGACAGGGCTTATCCAAGAGACCCAGTACTTC. Variable domain in full (rest from reference TRBV13 and TRBJ2-5): AAGVIQSPRHLIKEKRETATLKCYPIPRHDTVYWYQQGPGQDPQFLISFYEKMQSDKGSIPDRFSAQQFSDYHSELNMSSLELGDSALYFCASSLSGTGLIQETQYFGPGTRLLVL.

This clonotype occurred a few times. The chain links TRBV29-1 to TRBJ2-1; 11 positions agree with TRBD1. The CDR3 has 14 residues. J gave up 3 bases and V 7 bases, and 5 bases lay outside the gene matches. The V gene's germline CDR1 is SQVTM and CDR2 ANQGSEA. This chain's CDR3 is CSGVGQGGYNEQFF. In nucleotides, the CDR3 is TGCAGCGGTGTGGGACAGGGGGGCTACAATGAGCAGTTCTTC.

The chain recombines TRBV20-1 with TRBJ2-6, with D possibly matching TRBD2 (5 bases). The CDR3 sequence is 14 residues long. In germline, CDR1 is DFQATT, CDR2 SNEGSKA (reference sequence). The V and J ends lost 1 base and 1 base respectively, with 5 bases between them. The CDR3 loop reads CSARGTSGANVLTF. The CDR3 DNA reads as TGCAGTGCTAGAGGGACTTCTGGGGCCAACGTCCTGACTTTC.

Concerning this clonotype: One junction end disagrees with the germline gene, perhaps due to a read error. The chain uses TRBV4-3 and TRBJ2-5; perhaps D is TRBD1 or TRBD2 (6 bases each). This CDR3 has 17 amino acids. Germline loops: CDR1 LGHNA, CDR2 YSLEER. CDR3 region: CASSEDVGGSAQETQYF. The CDR3 region has the DNA TGCGCCAGCAGCGAAGACGTAGGGGGGTCGGCACAAGAGACCCAGTACTTC.

The chain couples TRBV12-3 or TRBV12-4 to TRBJ1-2; 8 bases agree with TRBD1. The CDR3 runs to 17 residues. With 1 base clipped from V and 4 bases from J, the junction kept 11 bases outside the gene matches. CDR3 residues: CASSLEWGTGGSYGYTF. The CDR3 DNA reads as TGTGCCAGCAGTTTAGAATGGGGGACAGGAGGTTCCTATGGCTACACCTTC.

The chain uses TRBV27 and TRBJ1-4; possible D gene TRBD1, 6 bases. This CDR3 has 15 residues. Trimming pared 7 bases from V and 4 bases from J, leaving 16 bases between. From germline, CDR1 is MNHEY and CDR2 SMNVEV (reference sequence). The CDR3 DNA sequence: TGTGCCAGCACTCGACGAACAGGGATTAATGAAAAACTGTTTTTT. This gives the protein CASTRRTGINEKLFF.

The chain links TRBV7-2 to TRBJ2-7, with 7 bases identical to TRBD1. The CDR3 is 16 amino acids. The germline V gene encodes CDR1 SGHTA and CDR2 FQGNSA. V shed 5 bases, J shed 0 bases, and the junction held 10 bases outside the gene matches. The chain's CDR3 is CASSVRQGDNSYEQYF. The CDR3 nucleotides are TGTGCCAGCAGCGTACGACAGGGTGATAACTCCTACGAGCAGTACTTC.

As DNA, the CDR3 is TGTGCCAGCAGCTCGGACAGGGTGGGTATGAATGAGCAGTTCTTC. Translated: CASSSDRVGMNEQFF. This rearrangement joins TRBV7-3 to TRBJ2-1, with TRBD1 identical over 8 bases. Germline V gene lookup returns CDR1 SGHTA and CDR2 FQGTGA. CDR3 length: 15 amino acids. Trimming removed 4 bases from V and 7 bases from J; junction bases left unmatched: 9.

In its sample, this clonotype was seen a few times. Mismatch with germline at one junction end may stem from a read error. This chain links TRBV7-2 with TRBJ2-3; D gene uncertain. The length of the CDR3 is 12 residues. Per the germline V gene, CDR1 is SGHTA and CDR2 is FQGNSA. CDR3 loop: CASNLFSDTQYF. The CDR3 DNA reads as TGTGCCAGCAACTTATTCTCAGATACGCAGTATTTT.

The V call is TRBV7-2, the J call TRBJ1-6; D ambiguous. Germline CDR1 is SGHTA and CDR2 is FQGNSA. Trimming pared 2 bases from V and 9 bases from J, leaving 14 bases between. This CDR3 has 15 amino acids. CDR3 region: CASSLLQSTGSPLHF. CDR3 DNA sequence: TGTGCCAGCAGCTTACTGCAGTCTACTGGTTCACCCCTCCACTTT. Full variable domain (outside the CDR3, taken from reference TRBV7-2 and TRBJ1-6): GAGVSQSPSNKVTEKGKDVELRCDPISGHTALYWYRQSLGQGLEFLIYFQGNSAPDKSGLPSDRFSAERTGGSVSTLTIQRTQQEDSAVYLCASSLLQSTGSPLHFGNGTRLTVT.

This chain joins TRBV9 and TRBJ2-1; tentatively, D is TRBD1 (6 bases). CDR3 length: 18 residues. Per germline, CDR1 SGDLS and CDR2 YYNGEE. V was cut by 4 bases and J by 10 bases, with 30 bases left in between. The CDR3 spells CASSPTLGAGVSSDEQFF. CDR3 DNA sequence: TGTGCCAGCAGCCCCACCTTGGGGGCAGGGGTTTCCTCGGACGAGCAGTTCTTC.

V gene TRBV29-1 combines with J gene TRBJ2-2, with D possibly matching TRBD2 (6 bases). The CDR3 covers 16 residues. V was clipped by 4 bases and J by 5 bases, with 20 bases between them. Per germline, CDR1 SQVTM and CDR2 ANQGSEA. Here the CDR3 DNA reads TGCAGCGTTGCTGGGGGGATAGCGATTGGGACCGGGGAGCTGTTTTTT. Residues: CSVAGGIAIGTGELFF.

To note about this clonotype: One junction end does not reproduce the germline sequence, and a read error may be involved. The V call is TRBV27, the J call TRBJ2-7; D is uncertain. The CDR3 contains 15 residues. Germline lookup yields CDR1 MNHEY and CDR2 SMNVEV (reference sequence). CDR3 nucleotide sequence: TGTGCCAGCGGTTTTATTGGGTTTAGCTCCTACGAGCAGTACTTC. Protein product: CASGFIGFSSYEQYF.

The genes are TRBV11-1 and TRBJ2-7; no definite D call. V lost 3 bases to trimming and J lost 3 bases, with 6 bases between them. The CDR3 runs to 12 residues. Looked up from germline, CDR1 is SGHAT and CDR2 is FQDESV (reference sequence). This CDR3 is CASSFSDYEQYF. DNA for the CDR3: TGTGCCAGCAGCTTTTCAGACTACGAGCAGTACTTC.

The CDR3, as DNA: TGTGCCAGCAGCTGGCAGGGAGGGACTGTTAATTCACCCCTCCACTTT. Its translation is CASSWQGGTVNSPLHF. V gene TRBV7-2 combines with J gene TRBJ1-6; possible D gene TRBD1, 5 bases. This CDR3 is built from 16 residues. V dropped 4 bases and J dropped 6 bases, with 16 bases sitting between them. The germline CDR1 and CDR2 sequences are SGHTA and FQGNSA. Drawing the rest from reference TRBV7-2 and TRBJ1-6, the complete variable domain is GAGVSQSPSNKVTEKGKDVELRCDPISGHTALYWYRQSLGQGLEFLIYFQGNSAPDKSGLPSDRFSAERTGGSVSTLTIQRTQQEDSAVYLCASSWQGGTVNSPLHFGNGTRLTVT.

The chain couples TRBV27 to TRBJ2-6, with 9 bases identical to TRBD2. The germline V gene encodes CDR1 MNHEY and CDR2 SMNVEV (reference sequence). The junction had 5 bases not matched to a gene; V was cut back by 2 bases and J by 0 bases. The CDR3 loop spans 18 amino acids. Here the CDR3 DNA reads TGTGCCAGCAGTTTAGTCGCGGGGGGGCCCTCTGGGGCCAACGTCCTGACTTTC. Translated, it gives CASSLVAGGPSGANVLTF.

The chain joins TRBV15 to TRBJ2-7; D remains unclear. V lost 4 bases and J lost 2, with 21 bases in between. CDR1 is LNHNV and CDR2 is YYDKDF in the germline V gene (reference sequence). The CDR3 is made up of 17 amino acids. CDR3 nucleotide sequence: TGTGCCACCAGCAAGCCCCTAGGACCGACCGCACCCTACGAGCAGTACTTC. Translating gives CATSKPLGPTAPYEQYF.

The genes are TRBV9 and TRBJ1-2; D is perhaps TRBD1 (5 bases). Germline assignment: CDR1 SGDLS and CDR2 YYNGEE. The germline V and J ends were trimmed by 3 bases and 2 bases, with 14 bases remaining between them. The length of the CDR3 is 15 residues. In nucleotides, the CDR3 is TGTGCCAGCAGCGCCCAACCGGGGACGAACTATGGCTACACCTTC. This sequence encodes CASSAQPGTNYGYTF.

This clonotype was picked up a small number of times. This rearrangement joins TRBV27 to TRBJ1-2; weak D call: TRBD1 (5 bases). Germline CDR1 reads MNHEY; CDR2 reads SMNVEV (reference sequence). The CDR3 runs 12 residues. V lost 7 bases and J 8 bases, leaving 14 bases between the germline ends. CDR3: CASTKRGAGYTF. CDR3 nucleotides: TGTGCCAGCACCAAACGCGGGGCCGGCTACACCTTC.

This clonotype was observed a few times. The J gene is TRBJ1-1, the V gene TRBV20-1; D call uncertain. The germline V and J ends were trimmed by 1 base and 1 base, with 10 bases remaining between them. Germline V gene data show CDR1 as DFQATT and CDR2 as SNEGSKA (reference sequence). The CDR3 has 14 residues. The CDR3 loop is CSARVAHRNTEAFF. CDR3 nucleotide sequence: TGCAGTGCTAGAGTGGCACATCGGAACACTGAAGCTTTCTTT.

CDR3 coding DNA: TGTGCCAGCAGCGTCTCAGGGGGCCCCGATTACGAGCAGTACTTC. Residues: CASSVSGGPDYEQYF. The gene calls are TRBV9 and TRBJ2-7, with 8 bases that match TRBD1. CDR1 and CDR2 from the germline V gene are SGDLS and YYNGEE. After removal of 2 bases from V and 4 bases from J, the junction contained 8 bases not matched to a gene. This CDR3 has 15 amino acids.

The gene calls are TRBV5-5 and TRBJ1-1, with no clear D. V was shortened by 4 bases and J by 4 bases, with 8 bases between the two germline ends. Germline V gives CDR1 SGHKS, CDR2 YYEKEE (reference sequence). The CDR3 sequence is 12 residues long. In DNA, the CDR3 is TGTGCCAGCAGCGAGTGGGGCACTGAAGCTTTCTTT. This encodes CASSEWGTEAFF.

The chain links TRBV27 to TRBJ2-1, with 16 bases identical to TRBD2. This CDR3 is 15 amino acids long. V lost 5 bases and J lost 9; bases outside the gene matches: 4. CDR1 is MNHEY, CDR2 SMNVEV, per germline (reference sequence). CDR3 protein: CASSPGTSGRGEQFF. CDR3 DNA sequence: TGTGCCAGCAGTCCTGGGACTAGCGGGAGGGGTGAGCAGTTCTTC.

This clonotype has ten or more counts. V and J are TRBV12-3 or TRBV12-4 and TRBJ2-7; 7 bases are a match to TRBD1. This CDR3 is 15 amino acids long. J gave up 0 bases and V 3 bases, and 5 bases lay outside the gene matches. CDR3: CASSFSAGGSYEQYF. CDR3 DNA: TGTGCCAGCAGTTTTTCGGCAGGGGGCTCCTACGAGCAGTACTTC.